Presented here are 11 T cell receptor beta chains from one specimen sequenced in a study of CD8 T cells in ankylosing spondylitis. General study findings and limits: Blood from ankylosing spondylitis patients appeared to carry a characteristic roughly 8-variant TCR beta motif.

TCRdb re-derived calls from the 5' RACE reads in MiXCR, one entry per CDR3 protein. This sample has some 450,000 distinct CDR3 sequences, with roughly 18% found just once. These receptors lack a known antigen. The sample comprised blood, either unsorted or a sorted T cell fraction (not recorded which). These receptors originate from a male donor with ankylosing spondylitis.

This chain links TRBV3-1 with TRBJ1-1, with D maybe TRBD1 (6 bases). The V and J ends lost 3 bases and 10 bases respectively, with 18 bases between them. This CDR3 contains 14 residues. Germline lookup yields CDR1 LGHDT and CDR2 YNNKEL (reference sequence). CDR3 in amino acids: CASSHRRKQGGAFF. In DNA, the CDR3 is TGTGCCAGCAGCCACCGAAGGAAACAGGGAGGAGCTTTCTTT.

This clonotype has ten or more counts. The genes are TRBV25-1 and TRBJ2-1, with a possible D match to TRBD2 (6 bases). V lost 6 bases, J lost 9 bases, and 18 bases lay in between. CDR1 and CDR2 from the germline V gene are MGHDK and SYGVNS. This CDR3 spans 14 amino acids. DNA of the CDR3: TGTGCCAGCAGCTCCCTGGGCGGGATGGGTGAGCAGTTCTTC. This gives the protein CASSSLGGMGEQFF.

The rearrangement joins TRBV5-1 to TRBJ2-1, with D maybe TRBD2 (6 bases). The CDR3 is 17 amino acids. The V end lost 0 bases, the J end lost 7 bases, and 20 bases lay between the germline ends. The V gene's germline CDR1 is SGHRS and CDR2 YFSETQ. In DNA, the CDR3 is TGCGCCAGCAGCTTGGGGCCATGGCCTAGTGGAGGGAATGAGCAGTTCTTC. Amino acid sequence: CASSLGPWPSGGNEQFF.

The chain uses TRBV12-3 or TRBV12-4 and TRBJ2-1, with 8 nucleotides matching TRBD2. Losses at the gene ends were 6 bases for V and 8 bases for J; bases not matched to a gene: 9. The CDR3 runs to 14 residues. CDR3 region: CASREAGAGDEQFF. The CDR3 DNA is TGTGCCAGCAGGGAAGCGGGAGCGGGCGATGAGCAGTTCTTC.

This clonotype has just a few counts. An end of the junction does not agree with germline; a read error may underlie this. The V call is TRBV7-8, the J call TRBJ1-1; D not resolved. Per the germline V gene, CDR1 is SGHVS and CDR2 is FQNEAQ. The CDR3 runs 15 residues. Here the CDR3 reads CASTLLYRGNTEAFF. The CDR3 region has the DNA TGTGCCAGCACCTTATTGTACCGGGGGAACACTGAAGCTTTCTTT.

This rearrangement joins TRBV6-1 to TRBJ2-5, with 8 bases matching TRBD1. This CDR3 contains 16 residues. CDR1 MNHNS and CDR2 SASEGT come from the germline V gene. Germline trimming cut 6 bases from V and 4 bases from J; bases unmatched to any gene: 13. This CDR3 is CASRTTGGRRRETQYF. The CDR3, as DNA: TGTGCCAGCAGGACCACAGGGGGTAGGCGAAGAGAGACCCAGTACTTC.

This clonotype was counted only a few times. The J gene is TRBJ2-7, the V gene TRBV3-1, with 8 nucleotides matching TRBD2. V was clipped by 5 bases and J by 6 bases; unmatched bases: 9. The length of the CDR3 is 14 residues. Germline loops: CDR1 LGHDT, CDR2 YNNKEL (reference sequence). For the CDR3, the DNA is TGTGCCAGCAGCGCTGGGACTAGTAGAGGCGAGCAGTACTTC. Protein: CASSAGTSRGEQYF.

The rearrangement uses TRBV12-3 or TRBV12-4 and TRBJ1-6; no definite D call. V lost 1 base and J 14 bases, leaving 6 bases between the germline ends. The length of the CDR3 is 11 residues. The CDR3 DNA reads TGTGCCAGCAGTTTAGGGGGAACCCTCCACTTT. It yields the protein CASSLGGTLHF.

The V call is TRBV6-5, the J call TRBJ2-1; 15 bases line up with TRBD2. Germline V gives CDR1 MNHEY, CDR2 SVGAGI. The CDR3 is 16 residues long. V lost 2 bases, J lost 9 bases, and 5 bases stayed unmatched. In DNA form, the CDR3 reads TGTGCCAGCAGTTACCACGGACTAGCGGGAGGGCCTGAGCAGTTCTTC. It yields the protein CASSYHGLAGGPEQFF.

This clonotype was counted only a few times. V gene TRBV28 combines with J gene TRBJ2-2; D gene ambiguous. Per germline, CDR1 MDHEN and CDR2 SYDVKM. V lost 3 bases and J lost 7, with 3 bases in between. The CDR3 is made up of 11 amino acids. CDR3 nucleotide sequence: TGTGCCAGCAGTTTTCGCGGGGAGCTGTTTTTT. Translation: CASSFRGELFF.

The V and J genes are TRBV5-1 and TRBJ2-1, with TRBD2 identical over 13 bases. Germline CDR1 is SGHRS and CDR2 is YFSETQ. The CDR3 consists of 19 residues. The V segment lost 0 bases and the J segment 10 bases; nucleotides outside the gene matches: 16. This chain's CDR3 is CASSLAGQKTSGGPREQFF. The CDR3, as DNA: TGCGCCAGCAGCTTGGCGGGACAGAAGACTAGCGGGGGGCCGCGGGAGCAGTTCTTC.